These 8 T cell receptor beta chains were sequenced from one sample in a study of shared clonotypes between healthy human individuals. Clones were sequenced by immunoSEQ multiplex PCR, and TCRdb holds only the in-frame ones, with some missing. The table lists approximately 2.4 million clones, around 95% of them singletons. The sequencing input was naive CD4+ T cells sorted from blood. Sample subset: CD45RA+ positively selected. The receptors were sampled from a man younger than 35 in good health.

Points on this clone: The sample contains more than one DNA sequence encoding this CDR3. V usage is TRBV5-1 and J usage is TRBJ2-7, with 8 bases aligning to TRBD2. Losses at the gene ends were 3 bases for V and 0 bases for J; bases not matched to a gene: 2. The CDR3 covers 14 residues. CDR1 and CDR2 (germline): SGHRS, YFSETQ. Here the CDR3 reads CASSSGGSSYEQYF. The CDR3 region has the DNA TGCGCCAGCAGCTCGGGAGGGAGCTCCTACGAGCAGTACTTC.

This clone was counted a single time. The CDR3 sequence: CASSLRGPGTGAEQYF. DNA for the CDR3: TGTGCCAGCAGCCTAAGAGGCCCCGGGACAGGGGCCGAGCAGTACTTC. This chain connects TRBV11-2 to TRBJ2-7; TRBD1 agrees at 10 bases. Trimming cost V 5 bases and J 6 bases; bases outside gene matches: 13. The CDR3 covers 16 residues. The germline CDR1 and CDR2 sequences are SGHAT and FQNNGV.

The J gene is TRBJ2-5, the V gene TRBV30; 7 positions agree with TRBD2. The junction had 6 bases not matched to a gene; V was cut back by 6 bases and J by 5 bases. CDR1 is GTSNPN, CDR2 SVGIG, per germline (reference sequence). This CDR3 has 12 residues. CDR3 nucleotides: TGTGCCTGTTCGCGGGAGTGGGAGACCCAGTACTTC. Protein sequence: CACSREWETQYF.

Comment on this clone: Other DNA sequences in the sample encode the same CDR3. The CDR3 bases are TGTGCCAGCAGCTCCCTCAACACCGGGGAGCTGTTTTTT. Translated: CASSSLNTGELFF. V usage is TRBV7-9 and J usage is TRBJ2-2; D unresolved. Germline-derived CDR1 and CDR2 are SEHNR and FQNEAQ (reference sequence). There are 13 residues in the CDR3. Trimming shortened V by 4 bases and J by 2 bases, and 5 bases separated the two germline ends.

The chain carries TRBV21-1 and TRBJ2-2; whether TRBD2, the table's D call, matches the DNA was not checked. TRBV21-1 is deemed a pseudogene. This CDR3 has 19 residues. As DNA, the CDR3 is TGTGCCAGCAGCAAAGAAGGAACGGGGACTAGTCCGAACACCGGGGAGCTGTTTTTT. Translating it yields CASSKEGTGTSPNTGELFF.

This clone appeared once. The rearrangement uses TRBV30 and TRBJ1-2, with D uncertain. Trimming pared 5 bases from V and 5 bases from J, leaving 15 bases between. Germline V gene lookup returns CDR1 GTSNPN and CDR2 SVGIG (reference sequence). This CDR3 is 13 amino acids long. The DNA of the CDR3 is TGTGCCTGGGGCGTGGAGGCTACATATGGCTACACCTTC. This encodes CAWGVEATYGYTF. The full variable domain, with the rest looked up from reference TRBV30 and TRBJ1-2, is SQTIHQWPATLVQPVGSPLSLECTVEGTSNPNLYWYRQAAGRGLQLLFYSVGIGQISSEVPQNLSASRPQDRQFILSSKKLLLSDSGFYLCAWGVEATYGYTFGSGTRLTVV.

The rearrangement joins TRBV6-1 to TRBJ1-2, with D possibly matching TRBD1 (6 bases). CDR3 size: 13 residues. V was pared by 4 bases and J by 4 bases, with 10 bases between. Germline V lookup: CDR1 MNHNS, CDR2 SASEGT. As DNA, the CDR3 is TGTGCCAGCAGTGCCTCAGGGGCCTATGGCTACACCTTC. Translation gives CASSASGAYGYTF.

V is TRBV5-1 and J is TRBJ1-2; D is uncertain. Germline V CDR1 and CDR2: SGHRS, YFSETQ. This CDR3 region has 14 residues. V was clipped by 2 bases and J by 7 bases, with 15 bases between them. CDR3 DNA sequence: TGCGCCAGCAGCTTTAACGGTGCCGCGGGTGGCTACACCTTC. This sequence encodes CASSFNGAAGGYTF.